Each of the 18 T cell receptor beta chains below was sequenced from the same sample in a study of T-cell reconstitution after alpha-beta-depleted transplantation in children. Unique molecular identifiers were incorporated into the prepared TCRbeta library. TCRdb re-called the PCR reads through MiXCR, storing one row per CDR3 protein. Of 300,000 to 350,000 distinct CDR3 sequences listed, 23% are singletons. The sequencing here drew on PBMCs, mostly from graft donor cells, taken 180 days after TCRalphabeta/CD19-depleted stem cell transplant. The receptors derive from a male patient younger than 18 who had a stem cell transplant for acute lymphoblastic leukemia, so the T cells may come from the graft donor.

The DNA of the CDR3 is TGTGCCAGCAGCTTGGCCGTGGCGGGGGGCATTCAGCCCCAGCATTTT. Translated, it gives CASSLAVAGGIQPQHF. V usage is TRBV5-6 and J usage is TRBJ1-5; D may be TRBD1 (6 bases). This CDR3 is built from 16 residues. Germline V gives CDR1 SGHDT, CDR2 YYEEEE. V was clipped by 0 bases and J by 6 bases, with 16 bases between them.

This clonotype appeared a few times. The V call is TRBV20-1, the J call TRBJ2-7; D remains ambiguous. V dropped 5 bases and J dropped 1 base, with 9 bases sitting between them. This CDR3 region has 12 residues. Looked up from germline, CDR1 is DFQATT and CDR2 is SNEGSKA (reference sequence). CDR3 in DNA: TGCAGTGCTGCGATCAGATCCTACGAGCAGTACTTC. Translating it yields CSAAIRSYEQYF.

The rearrangement uses TRBV29-1 and TRBJ1-5, with TRBD1 as a possible D gene (6 bases). This CDR3 comprises 14 residues. Germline V gene sequence: CDR1 SQVTM, CDR2 ANQGSEA. The germline V and J ends were trimmed by 4 bases and 4 bases, with 14 bases remaining between them. The CDR3 sequence is CSVGGPGVNQPQHF. The CDR3 region has the DNA TGCAGCGTTGGGGGACCAGGGGTGAATCAGCCCCAGCATTTT. Full variable domain (missing parts from reference TRBV29-1 and TRBJ1-5): SAVISQKPSRDICQRGTSLTIQCQVDSQVTMMFWYRQQPGQSLTLIATANQGSEATYESGFVIDKFPISRPNLTFSTLTVSNMSPEDSSIYLCSVGGPGVNQPQHFGDGTRLSIL.

The rearrangement uses TRBV11-1 and TRBJ2-7; the match to TRBD2 covers 14 bases. This CDR3 region has 20 residues. CDR1 SGHAT and CDR2 FQDESV come from the germline V gene (reference sequence). After removal of 0 bases from V and 2 bases from J, the junction contained 12 bases not matched to a gene. The CDR3 DNA reads TGTGCCAGCAGCTTAGCGTCTGGACAGCCGGGACTAGCGGGAGCCTACGAGCAGTACTTC. Amino acids: CASSLASGQPGLAGAYEQYF.

This clonotype was counted between two and nine times. The chain has TRBV27 and TRBJ2-7; D may be TRBD1 (5 bases). Per germline, CDR1 MNHEY and CDR2 SMNVEV (reference sequence). CDR3 length: 15 residues. V shed 0 bases and J shed 3 bases, with 12 bases lying between them. The DNA for the CDR3 is TGTGCCAGCAGTTTATCGCAGGGCCCCGGCTACGAGCAGTACTTC. This gives the protein CASSLSQGPGYEQYF.

The chain carries TRBV6-5 and TRBJ1-2, with a weak D call TRBD1 (5 bases). V gave up 0 bases and J gave up 5 bases, with 13 bases separating them. The CDR3 extends over 15 amino acids. The germline CDR1 and CDR2 sequences are MNHEY and SVGAGI. CDR3 amino acids: CASSYSIGEGYGYTF. The CDR3 bases are TGTGCCAGCAGTTACTCGATAGGGGAAGGGTATGGCTACACCTTC.

This rearrangement joins TRBV6-1 to TRBJ1-1; D possibly corresponds to TRBD1 (6 bases). The CDR3 has 14 residues. Germline V gives CDR1 MNHNS, CDR2 SASEGT. Trimming shortened V by 8 bases and J by 9 bases, and 22 bases separated the two germline ends. CDR3 coding DNA: TGTGCCAGCTACCGAGGGGGGACAACCAGTAAAGCTTTCTTT. Protein sequence: CASYRGGTTSKAFF.

The rearrangement links TRBV10-3 to TRBJ2-2; tentative D call: TRBD2 (5 bases). There are 14 residues in the CDR3. The germline gives CDR1 ENHRY, CDR2 SYGVKD. V dropped 2 bases and J dropped 7 bases, with 11 bases sitting between them. CDR3 in amino acids: CAISEPPGIGELFF. The CDR3 DNA is TGTGCCATCAGTGAGCCCCCGGGAATCGGGGAGCTGTTTTTT.

At least ten counts were recorded for this clonotype. Germline is not matched at one junction end, which may reflect a read error. The chain recombines TRBV27 with TRBJ2-1; 10 bases match TRBD2. The CDR3 is 14 amino acids. Germline V gene lookup returns CDR1 MNHEY and CDR2 SMNVEV (reference sequence). This chain's CDR3 is CASSPGLADNEQFF. Written as DNA, the CDR3 is TGCGCCAGCAGCCCCGGACTAGCGGACAATGAGCAGTTCTTC.

This clonotype was counted ten times or more. This rearrangement joins TRBV19 to TRBJ2-1; tentatively, D is TRBD2 (6 bases). CDR1 and CDR2 from the germline V gene are LNHDA and SQIVND (reference sequence). Trimming took 5 bases from V and 4 from J, leaving 15 bases between them. This CDR3 has 15 residues. The CDR3 here is CASSAGLGDYNEQFF. CDR3 DNA sequence: TGTGCCAGTAGTGCGGGACTTGGGGATTACAATGAGCAGTTCTTC.

Ten or more counts support this clonotype. The J gene is TRBJ2-5, the V gene TRBV29-1; possible D gene TRBD1, 5 bases. The CDR3 has 14 amino acids. Looked up from germline, CDR1 is SQVTM and CDR2 is ANQGSEA. With 4 bases removed from V and 1 base from J, the gap between germline ends came to 13 bases. The CDR3 region has the DNA TGCAGCGTTGTCCGAACAGGTATCCAAGAGACCCAGTACTTC. This sequence encodes CSVVRTGIQETQYF.

This clonotype turned up a few times. The chain recombines TRBV20-1 with TRBJ1-2; D is unresolved. Germline V CDR1 and CDR2: DFQATT, SNEGSKA (reference sequence). The V end lost 1 base, the J end lost 8 bases, and 11 bases lay between the germline ends. CDR3 length: 12 residues. The CDR3 is CSARVYPGGYTF. CDR3 sequence (DNA): TGCAGTGCTAGAGTTTACCCGGGGGGCTACACCTTC.

This clonotype was seen ten or more times. This chain links TRBV7-2 with TRBJ1-2; D might be TRBD1 (5 bases). V lost 0 bases, J lost 8 bases, and 7 bases lay in between. Germline lookup yields CDR1 SGHTA and CDR2 FQGNSA. The CDR3 has 12 residues. The CDR3: CASSLAGDGYTF. Written as DNA, the CDR3 is TGTGCCAGCAGCTTAGCAGGGGACGGCTACACCTTC. Supplemented by reference TRBV7-2 and TRBJ1-2, the full variable domain reads GAGVSQSPSNKVTEKGKDVELRCDPISGHTALYWYRQSLGQGLEFLIYFQGNSAPDKSGLPSDRFSAERTGGSVSTLTIQRTQQEDSAVYLCASSLAGDGYTFGSGTRLTVV.

This clonotype was counted only a few times. V gene TRBV5-1 combines with J gene TRBJ1-2; D is perhaps TRBD1 (5 bases). CDR1 is SGHRS, CDR2 YFSETQ, per germline. The CDR3 spans 16 residues. Trimming took off 3 bases at V and 1 base at J, with 16 bases between the two ends. This chain's CDR3 is CASSWGAAGINYGYTF. DNA for the CDR3: TGCGCCAGCAGCTGGGGCGCCGCAGGGATTAACTATGGCTACACCTTC.

The rearrangement joins TRBV20-1 to TRBJ2-7; the match to TRBD2 covers 7 bases. Germline V lookup: CDR1 DFQATT, CDR2 SNEGSKA (reference sequence). The length of the CDR3 is 14 residues. V was pared by 2 bases and J by 7 bases, with 11 bases of the junction left unmatched. The CDR3 nucleotides are TGCAGTGCTAGAACCGGGGGGTTTACGACAGAGCAGTACTTC. Amino acids: CSARTGGFTTEQYF.

The V and J genes are TRBV24-1 and TRBJ2-3, with D possibly matching TRBD1 (6 bases). The CDR3 loop spans 13 amino acids. Per the germline V gene, CDR1 is KGHDR and CDR2 is SFDVKD. The V gene lost 7 bases and the J gene lost 9 bases, with 16 bases spanning the gap. The chain's CDR3 is CATRYPGAATQYF. In nucleotides, the CDR3 is TGTGCCACCAGGTACCCAGGGGCGGCAACGCAGTATTTT.

This clonotype was counted ten times or more. V is TRBV9 and J is TRBJ2-1; D is unresolved. The CDR3 loop spans 15 amino acids. Germline CDR1 reads SGDLS; CDR2 reads YYNGEE. The ends were cut back, 0 bases at V and 0 bases at J, with 7 bases in the middle. The CDR3 protein is CASSVGPSSYNEQFF. Here the CDR3 DNA reads TGTGCCAGCAGCGTAGGGCCGAGCTCCTACAATGAGCAGTTCTTC.

The chain employs TRBV20-1 and TRBJ2-4; D is unclear. In germline, CDR1 is DFQATT, CDR2 SNEGSKA (reference sequence). Trimming left V 1 base short and J 6 bases short, with 4 bases between. CDR3 length: 11 amino acids. For the CDR3, the DNA is TGCAGTGCTAGAGGTGGAAACATTCAGTACTTC. This translates into CSARGGNIQYF.